These 13 T cell receptor beta chains share one sample of origin, sequenced in a study of T cells after somatic rescue of genetic block. Sequencing was performed with immunoSEQ multiplex PCR; in TCRdb, only in-frame clones are kept and a portion is missing. The sample records 67,000 or so clones, approximately 90% being singletons. The source material was peripheral blood mononuclear cells (PBMCs). Receptor source: a man aged 25 to 45.

The chain employs TRBV21-1 and TRBJ1-2; TRBD1, the table's D call, was not compared with the DNA. TRBV21-1 is termed a pseudogene. This CDR3 region has 15 residues. Here the CDR3 DNA reads TGTGCCAGCAGCAAAGGCCCCCAGGGGTATTGTGGCTACACCTTC. This translates into CASSKGPQGYCGYTF.

CDR3 in amino acids: CASSASDEQYF. CDR3 bases: TGTGCCAGCAGTGCAAGCGACGAGCAGTACTTC. The chain recombines TRBV2 with TRBJ2-7; D remains unclear. Germline CDR1 is SNHLY and CDR2 is FYNNEI. V lost 4 bases and J lost 5, with 6 bases in between. The CDR3 sequence is 11 residues long.

V and J are TRBV19 and TRBJ2-3; unclear D gene. The CDR3 covers 16 residues. Trimming removed 2 bases from V and 1 base from J, with 13 bases in between. The germline CDR1 and CDR2 sequences are LNHDA and SQIVND (reference sequence). As DNA, the CDR3 is TGTGCCAGTAGTATACGCCAGGCCGGTCGCACAGATACGCAGTATTTT. Translation: CASSIRQAGRTDTQYF.

This clone has just one count. This chain joins TRBV4-1 and TRBJ2-3, with D perhaps being TRBD1 or TRBD2 (5 bases each). V was cut by 0 bases and J by 8 bases, with 9 bases left in between. The CDR3 totals 13 residues. CDR1 MGHRA and CDR2 YSYEKL come from the germline V gene. The CDR3 sequence is CASSQEGRATQYF. CDR3 in DNA: TGCGCCAGCAGCCAAGAGGGGCGGGCTACGCAGTATTTT.

The genes are TRBV7-9 and TRBJ1-2; no clear D. This CDR3 contains 14 residues. Germline V gives CDR1 SEHNR, CDR2 FQNEAQ (reference sequence). Trimming cost V 5 bases and J 4 bases, with 14 bases left between them. CDR3 amino acids: CASSRTELLYGYTF. CDR3 coding DNA: TGTGCCAGCAGCCGCACAGAGCTACTCTATGGCTACACCTTC.

The chain links TRBV20-1 to TRBJ1-3; D perhaps matches TRBD1 (5 bases). This CDR3 region has 11 residues. Germline CDR1 DFQATT, CDR2 SNEGSKA (reference sequence). The V and J ends lost 4 bases and 4 bases respectively, with 5 bases between them. CDR3 in DNA: TGCAGTGCTAACAGGGGAAACACCATATATTTT. It codes for CSANRGNTIYF.

This clone was detected only a few times. The chain recombines TRBV2 with TRBJ2-7; D may be TRBD1 (7 bases). Trimming took 7 bases from V and 5 from J, leaving 27 bases between them. Germline V lookup: CDR1 SNHLY, CDR2 FYNNEI. This CDR3 has 17 residues. In DNA, the CDR3 is TGTGCCAGCACCCAGGCGGGGTGGGCAGGGACAGACGACGAGCAGTACTTC. As protein: CASTQAGWAGTDDEQYF.

The CDR3 nucleotides are TGTGCCAGCAGTGGCCCCACCTACGAGCAGTACTTC. As protein: CASSGPTYEQYF. The chain has TRBV2 and TRBJ2-7; D unclear. V lost 4 bases to trimming and J lost 2 bases, with 6 bases between them. CDR3 length equals 12 residues. The germline V gene encodes CDR1 SNHLY and CDR2 FYNNEI.

This chain joins TRBV18 and TRBJ2-1, with 11 bases lining up with TRBD1. Trimming took 3 bases from V and 9 from J; bases not matched to a gene: 10. The CDR3 spans 16 residues. CDR1 and CDR2 from the germline V gene are KGHSH and LQKENI. CDR3 nucleotides: TGTGCCAGCTCACCTTCCCCCGGGACAGGGGGAGGTGAGCAGTTCTTC. It codes for CASSPSPGTGGGEQFF.

The chain is built from TRBV7-9 and TRBJ2-6, with a tentative D call TRBD2 (5 bases). This CDR3 region has 16 residues. V lost 1 base to trimming and J lost 0 bases, with 7 bases between them. CDR1 is SEHNR, CDR2 FQNEAQ, per germline (reference sequence). The CDR3 nucleotides are TGTGCCAGCAGCTTAGGTCGGGGCTCTGGGGCCAACGTCCTGACTTTC. It codes for CASSLGRGSGANVLTF. The full variable domain, its missing parts supplied by reference TRBV7-9 and TRBJ2-6, is DTGVSQNPRHKITKRGQNVTFRCDPISEHNRLYWYRQTLGQGPEFLTYFQNEAQLEKSRLLSDRFSAERPKGSFSTLEIQRTEQGDSAMYLCASSLGRGSGANVLTFGAGSRLTVL.

V usage is TRBV7-9 and J usage is TRBJ2-2; D possibly corresponds to TRBD2 (7 bases). In germline, CDR1 is SEHNR, CDR2 FQNEAQ (reference sequence). V lost 7 bases to trimming and J lost 2 bases, with 17 bases between them. The CDR3 is 16 residues long. The CDR3 nucleotides are TGTGCCAGCACCCCTTTGGGGGGGCCCAACACCGGGGAGCTGTTTTTT. Translating it yields CASTPLGGPNTGELFF.

V gene TRBV6-5 combines with J gene TRBJ2-1; 9 bases agree with TRBD1. The germline gives CDR1 MNHEY, CDR2 SVGAGI. V shed 7 bases and J 3 bases; nucleotides not matched to a gene: 7. The CDR3 contains 15 residues. The CDR3 sequence is CASKRWGQGYNEQFF. The CDR3 bases are TGTGCCAGCAAACGATGGGGACAGGGCTACAATGAGCAGTTCTTC.

The rearrangement uses TRBV11-2 and TRBJ1-6; D remains unclear. CDR3 length: 14 residues. V shed 3 bases and J shed 7 bases, with 10 bases lying between them. CDR1 is SGHAT, CDR2 FQNNGV, per germline. The CDR3 nucleotides are TGTGCCAGCAGCTTTGTCGGAACGAATTCACCCCTCCACTTT. Translation gives CASSFVGTNSPLHF. Full variable domain (remainder filled in from reference TRBV11-2 and TRBJ1-6): EAGVAQSPRYKIIEKRQSVAFWCNPISGHATLYWYQQILGQGPKLLIQFQNNGVVDDSQLPKDRFSAERLKGVDSTLKIQPAKLEDSAVYLCASSFVGTNSPLHFGNGTRLTVT.